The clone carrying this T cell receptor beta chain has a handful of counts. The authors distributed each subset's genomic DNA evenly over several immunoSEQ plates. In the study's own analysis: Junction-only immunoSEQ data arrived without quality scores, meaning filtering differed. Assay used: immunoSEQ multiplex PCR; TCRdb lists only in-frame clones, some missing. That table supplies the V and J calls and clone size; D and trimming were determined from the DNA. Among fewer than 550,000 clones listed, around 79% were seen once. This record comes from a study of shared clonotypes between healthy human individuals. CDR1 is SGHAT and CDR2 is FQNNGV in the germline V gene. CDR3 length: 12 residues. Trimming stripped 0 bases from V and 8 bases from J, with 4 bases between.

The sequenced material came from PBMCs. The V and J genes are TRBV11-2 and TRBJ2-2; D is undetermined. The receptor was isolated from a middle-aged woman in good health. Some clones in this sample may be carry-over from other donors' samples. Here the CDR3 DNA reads TGTGCCAGCAGCTTAGATGCTGGGGAGCTGTTTTTT. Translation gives CASSLDAGELFF.